Presented here are 19 T cell receptor beta chains from one specimen sequenced in a study of blood T cell repertoires in COVID-19. Sequencing was performed with immunoSEQ multiplex PCR; in TCRdb, only in-frame clones are kept and a portion is missing. The data contain approximately 150,000 clones, 70% to 90% of them singletons. The sequenced material came from peripheral blood. Receptors originate from a woman between 50 and 59 years old with COVID-19, enrolled during active disease.

The chain joins TRBV13 to TRBJ1-1; 8 nucleotides match TRBD1. The CDR3 is 15 amino acids. V was clipped by 1 base and J by 4 bases; unmatched bases: 5. CDR1 is PRHDT, CDR2 FYEKMQ, per germline (reference sequence). The CDR3 region is CASSLDGTGTTEAFF. In DNA form, the CDR3 reads TGTGCCAGCAGCTTAGATGGGACAGGAACCACTGAAGCTTTCTTT.

This clone was seen just once. CDR3 DNA: TGTGCCAGCAGCTGGTCGGAGGGTGAAAAACTGTTTTTT. Its protein is CASSWSEGEKLFF. The chain employs TRBV6-5 and TRBJ1-4; no firm D call. CDR3 size: 13 residues. Per germline, CDR1 MNHEY and CDR2 SVGAGI. Trimming cost V 6 bases and J 7 bases, with 12 bases left between them.

The V gene is TRBV6-6, the J gene TRBJ1-2; perhaps TRBD1 as D (5 bases). CDR1 and CDR2 from the germline V gene are MNHNY and SVGAGI (reference sequence). V was clipped by 6 bases and J by 2 bases, with 10 bases between them. CDR3 length equals 13 residues. The CDR3 sequence is CASRPGGNYGYTF. CDR3 sequence (DNA): TGTGCCAGCAGACCCGGGGGGAACTATGGCTACACCTTC.

The rearrangement joins TRBV3-1 (or the pseudogene TRBV3-2) to TRBJ1-2; D is ambiguous. The CDR3 is 15 amino acids. Trimming took 2 bases from V and 2 from J, leaving 12 bases between them. Looked up from germline, CDR1 is LGHDT and CDR2 is YNNKEL (reference sequence). CDR3 sequence (DNA): TGTGCCAGCAGCCAAACCATCGGAGGGAACTATGGCTACACCTTC. Translating gives CASSQTIGGNYGYTF.

In regard to this clone: This sample includes further DNA sequences coding for the same CDR3. This chain links TRBV11-3 with TRBJ2-2; 7 nucleotides match TRBD1. CDR3 length: 15 residues. The V segment lost 3 bases and the J segment 1 base; nucleotides outside the gene matches: 2. The germline V gene has CDR1 SGHNT and CDR2 YENEEA. For the CDR3, the DNA is TGTGCCAGCAGCTTGGGGACAGTGAACACCGGGGAGCTGTTTTTT. Protein: CASSLGTVNTGELFF.

The chain couples TRBV7-2 to TRBJ1-1, with 8 bases fitting TRBD1. Germline CDR1 SGHTA, CDR2 FQGNSA. The CDR3 runs to 14 residues. V was pared by 5 bases and J by 4 bases, with 6 bases of the junction left unmatched. DNA of the CDR3: TGTGCCAGCAGCCAGACAGGGGTTGGCACTGAAGCTTTCTTT. Translation gives CASSQTGVGTEAFF. The whole variable domain, remainder taken from reference TRBV7-2 and TRBJ1-1, is GAGVSQSPSNKVTEKGKDVELRCDPISGHTALYWYRQSLGQGLEFLIYFQGNSAPDKSGLPSDRFSAERTGGSVSTLTIQRTQQEDSAVYLCASSQTGVGTEAFFGQGTRLTVV.

The V and J genes are TRBV6-5 and TRBJ1-3; D may be TRBD1 (6 bases). Germline V gene lookup returns CDR1 MNHEY and CDR2 SVGAGI. The CDR3 totals 14 residues. Deletions cut 6 bases from V and 7 bases from J, with 16 bases between. The CDR3 DNA is TGTGCCAGCAGCTACGGACAGTTTGAGAACACCATATATTTT. Translating it yields CASSYGQFENTIYF.

The chain has TRBV6-2 or TRBV6-3 and TRBJ2-5; 7 bases are shared with TRBD1. V lost 0 bases, J lost 5 bases, and 0 bases stayed unmatched. The CDR3 totals 13 residues. Germline V gene sequence: CDR1 MNHEY, CDR2 SVGEGT. CDR3 loop: CASSYSDRETQYF. CDR3 DNA: TGTGCCAGCAGTTACTCGGACAGGGAGACCCAGTACTTC.

This clone was observed once. The rearrangement links TRBV18 to TRBJ1-6, with 9 bases identical to TRBD1. The length of the CDR3 is 17 residues. Unmatched junction bases numbered 7, after V lost 3 bases and J lost 4 bases. The germline CDR1 and CDR2 sequences are KGHSH and LQKENI. This CDR3 reads CASSPLIGTGYNSPLHF. CDR3 in DNA: TGTGCCAGCTCACCTCTGATCGGGACAGGGTATAATTCACCCCTCCACTTT. Together with reference TRBV18 and TRBJ1-6, the CDR3 gives the full variable domain: NAGVMQNPRHLVRRRGQEARLRCSPMKGHSHVYWYRQLPEEGLKFMVYLQKENIIDESGMPKERFSAEFPKEGPSILRIQQVVRGDSAAYFCASSPLIGTGYNSPLHFGNGTRLTVT.

This chain uses TRBV18 with TRBJ1-4; D is possibly TRBD1 (5 bases). The germline gives CDR1 KGHSH, CDR2 LQKENI. With 2 bases removed from V and 0 bases from J, the gap between germline ends came to 7 bases. The CDR3 totals 15 residues. In DNA, the CDR3 is TGTGCCAGCTCACCAAGGGACTCAACTAATGAAAAACTGTTTTTT. Encoded protein: CASSPRDSTNEKLFF.

J is TRBJ2-1 and V is TRBV2; TRBD2 might be the D (6 bases). The CDR3 totals 15 residues. CDR1 and CDR2 from the germline V gene are SNHLY and FYNNEI. V lost 3 bases and J lost 6, with 15 bases in between. Written as DNA, the CDR3 is TGTGCCAGCAGTGATTTGGCGGGGCCCACCAATGAGCAGTTCTTC. Translation gives CASSDLAGPTNEQFF.

The chain joins TRBV7-9 to TRBJ2-1; possible D gene TRBD2, 6 bases. Germline V gene lookup returns CDR1 SEHNR and CDR2 FQNEAQ (reference sequence). V gave up 5 bases and J gave up 9 bases, with 20 bases separating them. The CDR3 totals 15 residues. The CDR3 sequence is CASSLRDSKTGEQFF. As DNA, the CDR3 is TGTGCCAGCAGCCTGAGGGACTCCAAAACGGGTGAGCAGTTCTTC.

The chain couples TRBV21-1 to TRBJ2-4; the table's D call of TRBD1 was not tested on the DNA. TRBV21-1 is a pseudogene segment. CDR3 length: 16 amino acids. CDR3 in DNA: TGTGCCAGCAGCACCGGCCTTAGGGGGGCCAAAAACATTCAGTACTTC. Translating it yields CASSTGLRGAKNIQYF.

The DNA of the CDR3 is TGTGCCAGCACCGCGTACAATCAGCCCCAGCATTTT. Protein product: CASTAYNQPQHF. The rearrangement joins TRBV12-3 or TRBV12-4 to TRBJ1-5; no clear D gene. Between the trimmed V and J ends, which lost 7 bases and 3 bases, there was a span of 7 bases. The CDR3 has 12 amino acids.

V is TRBV27 and J is TRBJ2-3; 13 nucleotides match TRBD2. The CDR3 consists of 18 residues. CDR1 and CDR2 from the germline V gene are MNHEY and SMNVEV (reference sequence). With 4 bases clipped from V and 3 bases from J, the junction kept 10 bases outside the gene matches. CDR3 sequence reads: CASSSIRLAGGSTDTQYF. The CDR3 DNA sequence: TGTGCCAGCAGTTCAATAAGACTAGCGGGGGGAAGTACAGATACGCAGTATTTT.

The count of this clone is one. The chain uses TRBV18 and TRBJ2-1; perhaps TRBD2 as D (5 bases). The germline V gene encodes CDR1 KGHSH and CDR2 LQKENI. V gave up 3 bases and J gave up 0 bases, with 9 bases separating them. CDR3 length: 15 amino acids. CDR3 sequence (DNA): TGTGCCAGCTCACCGCCGCGGGCCTCCTACAATGAGCAGTTCTTC. The encoded protein is CASSPPRASYNEQFF.

This clone was seen a handful of times. The chain is built from TRBV3-1 (or the pseudogene TRBV3-2) and TRBJ1-1; 7 bases are a match to TRBD1. After removal of 4 bases from V and 1 base from J, the junction contained 6 bases not matched to a gene. Per germline, CDR1 LGHDT and CDR2 YNNKEL (reference sequence). This CDR3 has 15 amino acids. The CDR3 bases are TGTGCCAGCAGCCTCGAGGGACAGCAGAACACTGAAGCTTTCTTT. It codes for CASSLEGQQNTEAFF.

This clone was counted only a few times. The chain carries TRBV14 and TRBJ2-1; D gene ambiguous. CDR1 and CDR2 (germline): SGHDN, FVKESK. The V and J ends lost 3 bases and 2 bases respectively, with 5 bases between them. CDR3 length: 13 residues. CDR3 protein: CASSQHTYNEQFF. CDR3 in DNA: TGTGCCAGCAGCCAGCACACCTACAATGAGCAGTTCTTC.

V is TRBV7-2 and J is TRBJ1-2, with 8 bases aligning to TRBD1. Germline V gene data show CDR1 as SGHTA and CDR2 as FQGNSA. The CDR3 loop spans 16 amino acids. The trim removed 5 bases at V and 0 bases at J, leaving 8 bases unmatched. CDR3 coding DNA: TGTGCCAGCAGCACCCACAGGGGGTCGGCTAACTATGGCTACACCTTC. This sequence encodes CASSTHRGSANYGYTF.